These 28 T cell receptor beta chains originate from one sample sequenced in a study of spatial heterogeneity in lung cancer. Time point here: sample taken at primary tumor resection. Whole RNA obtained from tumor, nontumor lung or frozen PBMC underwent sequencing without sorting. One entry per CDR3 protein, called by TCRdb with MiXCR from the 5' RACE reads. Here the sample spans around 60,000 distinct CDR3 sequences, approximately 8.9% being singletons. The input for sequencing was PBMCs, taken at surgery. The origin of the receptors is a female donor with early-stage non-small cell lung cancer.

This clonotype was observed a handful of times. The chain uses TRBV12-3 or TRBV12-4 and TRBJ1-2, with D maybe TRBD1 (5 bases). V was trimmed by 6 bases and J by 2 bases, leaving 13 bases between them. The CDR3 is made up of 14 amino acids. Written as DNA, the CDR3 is TGTGCCAGCAGCCCTTATGACAGAAACTATGGCTACACCTTC. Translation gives CASSPYDRNYGYTF.

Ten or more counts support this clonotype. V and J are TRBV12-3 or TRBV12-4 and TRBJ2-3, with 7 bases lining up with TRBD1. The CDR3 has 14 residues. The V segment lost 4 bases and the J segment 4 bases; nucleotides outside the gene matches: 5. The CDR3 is CASSWTGPADTQYF. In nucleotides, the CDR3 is TGTGCCAGCAGTTGGACAGGACCCGCAGATACGCAGTATTTT.

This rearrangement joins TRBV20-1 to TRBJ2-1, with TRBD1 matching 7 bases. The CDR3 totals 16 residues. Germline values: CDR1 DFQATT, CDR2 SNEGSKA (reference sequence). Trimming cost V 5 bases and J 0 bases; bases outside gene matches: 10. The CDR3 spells CSAATPGTASYNEQFF. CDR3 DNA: TGCAGTGCTGCTACGCCCGGGACAGCCTCCTACAATGAGCAGTTCTTC.

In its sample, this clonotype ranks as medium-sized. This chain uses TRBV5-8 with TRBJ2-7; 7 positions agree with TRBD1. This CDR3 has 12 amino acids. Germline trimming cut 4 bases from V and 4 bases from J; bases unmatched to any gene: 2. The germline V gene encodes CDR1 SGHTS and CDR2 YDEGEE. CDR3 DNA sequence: TGTGCCAGCAGCCTGACAGGGTACGAGCAGTACGTC. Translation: CASSLTGYEQYV.

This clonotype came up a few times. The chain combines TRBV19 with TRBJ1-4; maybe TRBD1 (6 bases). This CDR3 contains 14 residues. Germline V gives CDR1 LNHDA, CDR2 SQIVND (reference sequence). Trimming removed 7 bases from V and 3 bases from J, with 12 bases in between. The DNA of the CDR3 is TGTGCCAGTACTACAGGGCGGGCTAATGAAAAACTGTTTTTT. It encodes CASTTGRANEKLFF.

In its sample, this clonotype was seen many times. The CDR3 loop reads CASSSESDYNEQFF. DNA of the CDR3: TGTGCCAGCAGTTCGGAAAGCGACTACAATGAGCAGTTCTTC. The gene calls are TRBV25-1 and TRBJ2-1; D is undetermined. Germline CDR1 is MGHDK and CDR2 is SYGVNS. Trimming took 5 bases from V and 3 from J, leaving 11 bases between them. The CDR3 is made up of 14 amino acids.

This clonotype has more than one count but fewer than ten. CDR3 loop: CASSIPPQGLSSGANVLTF. The DNA of the CDR3 is TGTGCCAGTAGTATCCCCCCACAGGGTTTAAGCTCTGGGGCCAACGTCCTGACTTTC. This chain links TRBV19 with TRBJ2-6; the D gene is possibly TRBD1 (6 bases). The germline gives CDR1 LNHDA, CDR2 SQIVND (reference sequence). The CDR3 covers 19 residues. V lost 3 bases and J lost 0, with 18 bases in between.

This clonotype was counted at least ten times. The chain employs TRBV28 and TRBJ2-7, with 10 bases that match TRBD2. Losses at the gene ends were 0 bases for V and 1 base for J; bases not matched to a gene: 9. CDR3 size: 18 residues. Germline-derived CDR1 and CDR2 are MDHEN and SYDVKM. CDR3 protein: CASSLWTPTSGSSYEQYF. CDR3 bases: TGTGCCAGCAGTTTATGGACCCCGACTAGCGGGTCTTCCTACGAGCAGTACTTC.

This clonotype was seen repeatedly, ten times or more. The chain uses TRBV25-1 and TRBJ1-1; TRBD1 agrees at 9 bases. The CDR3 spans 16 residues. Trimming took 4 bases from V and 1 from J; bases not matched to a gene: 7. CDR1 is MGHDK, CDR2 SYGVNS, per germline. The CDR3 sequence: CASSGRDRVQNTEAFF. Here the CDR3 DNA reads TGTGCCAGCAGTGGCCGGGACAGGGTACAGAACACTGAAGCTTTCTTT.

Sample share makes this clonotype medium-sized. CDR3 bases: TGTGCCAGCAGAGGGGTTAGGGATACGCAGTATTTT. It translates to CASRGVRDTQYF. The chain is built from TRBV2 and TRBJ2-3, with D possibly being TRBD1 (5 bases). The V end was cut by 6 bases, the J end by 6 bases, with 10 bases between. CDR3 length: 12 amino acids. The germline V gene encodes CDR1 SNHLY and CDR2 FYNNEI. The whole variable domain, filled in from reference TRBV2 and TRBJ2-3, reads EPEVTQTPSHQVTQMGQEVILRCVPISNHLYFYWYRQILGQKVEFLVSFYNNEISEKSEIFDDQFSVERPDGSNFTLKIRSTKLEDSAMYFCASRGVRDTQYFGPGTRLTVL.

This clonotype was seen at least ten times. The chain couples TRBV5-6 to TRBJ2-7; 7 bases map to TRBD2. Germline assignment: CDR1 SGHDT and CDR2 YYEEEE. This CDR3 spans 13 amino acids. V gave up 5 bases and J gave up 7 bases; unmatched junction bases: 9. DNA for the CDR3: TGTGCCAGCAGTAGGACCGGGGGGAAAGAGCAGTACTTC. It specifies CASSRTGGKEQYF.

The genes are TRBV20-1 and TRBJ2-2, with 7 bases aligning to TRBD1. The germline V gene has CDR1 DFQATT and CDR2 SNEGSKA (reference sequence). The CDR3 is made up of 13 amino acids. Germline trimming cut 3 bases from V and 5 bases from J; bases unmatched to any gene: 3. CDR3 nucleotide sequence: TGCAGTGCTAGCGAGACAGGGACCGGGGAGCTGTTTTTT. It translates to CSASETGTGELFF.

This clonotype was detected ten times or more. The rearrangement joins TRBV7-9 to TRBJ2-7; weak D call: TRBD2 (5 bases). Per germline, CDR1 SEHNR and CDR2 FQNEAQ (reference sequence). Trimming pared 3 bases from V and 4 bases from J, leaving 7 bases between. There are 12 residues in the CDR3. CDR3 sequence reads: CASSFPGYEQYV. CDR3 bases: TGTGCCAGCAGCTTCCCGGGGTACGAGCAGTACGTC.

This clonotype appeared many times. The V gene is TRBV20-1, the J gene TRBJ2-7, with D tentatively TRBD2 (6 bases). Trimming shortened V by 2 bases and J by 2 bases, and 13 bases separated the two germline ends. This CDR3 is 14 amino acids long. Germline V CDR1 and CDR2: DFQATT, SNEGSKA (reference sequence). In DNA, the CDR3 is TGCAGTGCTAGAAGTCCAGCGGGCGCCTACGAGCAGTACTTC. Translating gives CSARSPAGAYEQYF.

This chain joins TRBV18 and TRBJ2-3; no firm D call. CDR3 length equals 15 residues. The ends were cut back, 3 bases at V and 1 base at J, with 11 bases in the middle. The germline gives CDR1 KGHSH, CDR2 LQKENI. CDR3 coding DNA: TGTGCCAGCTCACCGACCCCGGGCGGCACAGATACGCAGTATTTT. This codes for CASSPTPGGTDTQYF.

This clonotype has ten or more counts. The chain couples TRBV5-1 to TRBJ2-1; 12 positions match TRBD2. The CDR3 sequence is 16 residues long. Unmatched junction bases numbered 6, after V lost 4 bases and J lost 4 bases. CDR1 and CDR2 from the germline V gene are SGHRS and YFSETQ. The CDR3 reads CASSPRTSGAYNEQFF. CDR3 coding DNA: TGCGCCAGCAGCCCTCGGACTAGCGGGGCTTACAATGAGCAGTTCTTC.

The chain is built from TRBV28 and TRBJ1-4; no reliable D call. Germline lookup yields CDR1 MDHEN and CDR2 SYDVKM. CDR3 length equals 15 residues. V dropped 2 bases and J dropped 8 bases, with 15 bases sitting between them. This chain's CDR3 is CASSLRQKEVEKLFF. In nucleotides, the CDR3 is TGTGCCAGCAGTTTAAGGCAAAAGGAGGTCGAAAAACTGTTTTTT.

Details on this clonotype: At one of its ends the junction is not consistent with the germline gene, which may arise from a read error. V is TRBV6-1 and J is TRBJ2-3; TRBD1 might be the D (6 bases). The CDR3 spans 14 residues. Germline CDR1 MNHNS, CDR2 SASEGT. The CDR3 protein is CASSGDTPTDTRYF. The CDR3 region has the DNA TGTGCCAGCAGTGGGGACACCCCCACAGATACGCGGTATTTT.

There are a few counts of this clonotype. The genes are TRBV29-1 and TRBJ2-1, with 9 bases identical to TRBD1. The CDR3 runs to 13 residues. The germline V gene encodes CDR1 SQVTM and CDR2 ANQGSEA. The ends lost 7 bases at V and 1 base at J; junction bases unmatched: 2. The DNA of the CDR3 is TGCAGCGGCGGGACAGGGTCCTACAATGAGCAGTTCTTC. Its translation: CSGGTGSYNEQFF.

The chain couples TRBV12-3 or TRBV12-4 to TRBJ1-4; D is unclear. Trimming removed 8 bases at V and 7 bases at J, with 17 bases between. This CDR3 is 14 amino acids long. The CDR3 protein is CASGRANRGEKLFF. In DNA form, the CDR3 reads TGTGCCAGCGGGCGGGCAAATCGGGGTGAAAAACTGTTTTTT.

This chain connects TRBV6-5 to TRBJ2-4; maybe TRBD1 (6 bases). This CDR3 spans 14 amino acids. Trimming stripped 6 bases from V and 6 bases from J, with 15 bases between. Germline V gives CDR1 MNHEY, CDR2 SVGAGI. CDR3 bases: TGTGCCAGCAGACCCCTTCTAGGGGGAAACATTCAGTACTTC. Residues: CASRPLLGGNIQYF.

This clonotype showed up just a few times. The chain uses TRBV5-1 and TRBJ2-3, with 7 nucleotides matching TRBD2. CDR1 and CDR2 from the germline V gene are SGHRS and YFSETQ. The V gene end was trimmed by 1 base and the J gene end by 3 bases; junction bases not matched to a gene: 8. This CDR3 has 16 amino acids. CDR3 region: CASSLTLAEETDTQYF. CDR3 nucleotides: TGCGCCAGCAGCTTGACGCTAGCGGAAGAGACAGATACGCAGTATTTT.

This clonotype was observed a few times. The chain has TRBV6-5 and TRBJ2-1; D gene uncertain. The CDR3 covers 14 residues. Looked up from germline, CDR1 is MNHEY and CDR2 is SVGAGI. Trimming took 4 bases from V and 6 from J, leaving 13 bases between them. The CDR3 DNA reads TGTGCCAGCAGTTGGGGAAATCGTATCAATGAGCAGTTCTTC. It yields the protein CASSWGNRINEQFF.

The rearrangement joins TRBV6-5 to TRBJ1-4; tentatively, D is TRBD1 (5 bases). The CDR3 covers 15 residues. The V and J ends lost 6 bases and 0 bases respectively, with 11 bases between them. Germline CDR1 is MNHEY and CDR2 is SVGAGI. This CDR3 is CASRPRAATNEKLFF. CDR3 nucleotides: TGTGCCAGCAGGCCCAGGGCCGCAACTAATGAAAAACTGTTTTTT.

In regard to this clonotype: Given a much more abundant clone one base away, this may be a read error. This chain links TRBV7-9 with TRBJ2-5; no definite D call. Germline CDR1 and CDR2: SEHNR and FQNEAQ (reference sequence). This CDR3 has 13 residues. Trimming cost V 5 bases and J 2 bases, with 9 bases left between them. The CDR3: CASSPPRQETQYF. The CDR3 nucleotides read TGTGCCAGCAGCCCACCTAGGCAAGAGACCCAGTACTTC.

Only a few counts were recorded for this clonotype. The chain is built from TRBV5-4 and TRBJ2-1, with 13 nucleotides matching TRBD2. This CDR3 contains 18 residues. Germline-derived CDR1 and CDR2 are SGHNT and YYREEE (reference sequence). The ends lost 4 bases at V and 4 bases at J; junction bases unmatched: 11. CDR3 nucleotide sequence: TGTGCCAGCAGCCGAATAGGACTAGCGGGAGTGGCATACAATGAGCAGTTCTTC. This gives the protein CASSRIGLAGVAYNEQFF.

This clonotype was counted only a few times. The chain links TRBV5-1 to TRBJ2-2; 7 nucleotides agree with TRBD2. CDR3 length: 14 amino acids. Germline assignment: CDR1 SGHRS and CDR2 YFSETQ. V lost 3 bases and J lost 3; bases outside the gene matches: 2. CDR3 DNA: TGCGCCAGCAGCTCCCGGGGGGACACCGGGGAGCTGTTTTTT. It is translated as CASSSRGDTGELFF. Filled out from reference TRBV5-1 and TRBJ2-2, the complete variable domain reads KAGVTQTPRYLIKTRGQQVTLSCSPISGHRSVSWYQQTPGQGLQFLFEYFSETQRNKGNFPGRFSGRQFSNSRSEMNVSTLELGDSALYLCASSSRGDTGELFFGEGSRLTVL.

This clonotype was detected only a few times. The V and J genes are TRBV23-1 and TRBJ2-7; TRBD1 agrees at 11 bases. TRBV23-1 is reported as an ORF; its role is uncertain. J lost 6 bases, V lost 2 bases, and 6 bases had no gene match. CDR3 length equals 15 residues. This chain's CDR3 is CASSQGTGGLFEQYF. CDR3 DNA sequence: TGCGCCAGCAGTCAAGGGACAGGGGGATTATTCGAGCAGTACTTC.